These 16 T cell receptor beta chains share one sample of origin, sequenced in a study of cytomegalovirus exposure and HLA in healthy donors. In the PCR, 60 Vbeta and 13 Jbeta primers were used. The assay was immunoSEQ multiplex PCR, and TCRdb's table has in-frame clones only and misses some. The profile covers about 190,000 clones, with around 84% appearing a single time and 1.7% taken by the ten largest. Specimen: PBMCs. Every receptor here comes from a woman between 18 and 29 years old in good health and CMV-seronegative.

CDR3 nucleotide sequence: TGCAGCGTCCTGACAGGGGTTTACGAGCAGTACGTC. Translation gives CSVLTGVYEQYV. V usage is TRBV29-1 and J usage is TRBJ2-7; TRBD1 matches at 8 bases. Germline-derived CDR1 and CDR2 are SQVTM and ANQGSEA. The CDR3 loop spans 12 amino acids. V lost 6 bases and J lost 4; bases outside the gene matches: 5.

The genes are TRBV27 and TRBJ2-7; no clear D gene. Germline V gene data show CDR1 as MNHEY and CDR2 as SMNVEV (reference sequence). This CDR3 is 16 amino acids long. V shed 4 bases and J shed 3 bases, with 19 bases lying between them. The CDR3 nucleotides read TGTGCCAGCAGTTCCCTTACGACCTCCGGGTACTACGAGCAGTACTTC. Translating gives CASSSLTTSGYYEQYF.

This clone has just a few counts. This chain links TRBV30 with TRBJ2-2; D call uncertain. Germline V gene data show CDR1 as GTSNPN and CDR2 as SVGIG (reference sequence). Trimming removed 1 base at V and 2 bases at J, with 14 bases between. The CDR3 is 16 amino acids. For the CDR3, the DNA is TGTGCCTGGAGTGGTAAATCAACAGTTAACACCGGGGAGCTGTTTTTT. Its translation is CAWSGKSTVNTGELFF.

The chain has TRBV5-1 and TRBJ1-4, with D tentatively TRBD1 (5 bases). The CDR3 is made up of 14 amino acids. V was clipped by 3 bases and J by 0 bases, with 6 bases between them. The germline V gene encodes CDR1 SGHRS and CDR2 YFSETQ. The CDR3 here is CASSSTATNEKLFF. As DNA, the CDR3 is TGCGCCAGCAGCTCGACAGCAACTAATGAAAAACTGTTTTTT.

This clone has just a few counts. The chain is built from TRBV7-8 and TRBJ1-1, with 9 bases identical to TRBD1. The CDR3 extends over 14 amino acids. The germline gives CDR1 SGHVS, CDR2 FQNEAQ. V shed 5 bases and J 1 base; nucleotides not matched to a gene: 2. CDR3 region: CASSRDRENTEAFF. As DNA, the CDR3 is TGTGCCAGCAGCCGGGACAGGGAGAACACTGAAGCTTTCTTT.

The chain's CDR3 is CASSLGQSSGNTIYF. CDR3 bases: TGTGCCAGCAGTTTGGGACAGTCCTCTGGAAACACCATATATTTT. The chain is built from TRBV28 and TRBJ1-3; 7 nucleotides agree with TRBD1. Germline V gene data show CDR1 as MDHEN and CDR2 as SYDVKM. The ends lost 3 bases at V and 0 bases at J; junction bases unmatched: 2. This CDR3 is 15 amino acids long.

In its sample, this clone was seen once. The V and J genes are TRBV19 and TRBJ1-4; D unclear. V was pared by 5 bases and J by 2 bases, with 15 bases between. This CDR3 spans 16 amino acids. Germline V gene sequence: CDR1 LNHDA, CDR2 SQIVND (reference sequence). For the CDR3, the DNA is TGTGCCAGTAGTCCTCCCATAGGAGCCACTAATGAAAAACTGTTTTTT. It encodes CASSPPIGATNEKLFF. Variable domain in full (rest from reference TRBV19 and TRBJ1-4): DGGITQSPKYLFRKEGQNVTLSCEQNLNHDAMYWYRQDPGQGLRLIYYSQIVNDFQKGDIAEGYSVSREKKESFPLTVTSAQKNPTAFYLCASSPPIGATNEKLFFGSGTQLSVL.

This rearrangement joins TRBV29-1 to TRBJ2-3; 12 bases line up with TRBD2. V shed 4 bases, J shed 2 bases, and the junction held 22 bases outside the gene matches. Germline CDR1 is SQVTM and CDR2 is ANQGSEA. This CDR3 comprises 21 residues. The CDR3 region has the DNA TGCAGCGTTGCGGGGGAGGTGAGGCTAGCGGGAGGGTTGGATGTCACAGATACGCAGTATTTT. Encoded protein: CSVAGEVRLAGGLDVTDTQYF.

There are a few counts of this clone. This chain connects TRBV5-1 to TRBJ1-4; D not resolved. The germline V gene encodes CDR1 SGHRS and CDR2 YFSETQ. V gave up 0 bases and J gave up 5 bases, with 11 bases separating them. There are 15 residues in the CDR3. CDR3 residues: CASSLESGSNEKLFF. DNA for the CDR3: TGCGCCAGCAGCTTGGAGTCAGGTTCGAATGAAAAACTGTTTTTT. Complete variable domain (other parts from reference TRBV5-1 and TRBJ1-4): KAGVTQTPRYLIKTRGQQVTLSCSPISGHRSVSWYQQTPGQGLQFLFEYFSETQRNKGNFPGRFSGRQFSNSRSEMNVSTLELGDSALYLCASSLESGSNEKLFFGSGTQLSVL.

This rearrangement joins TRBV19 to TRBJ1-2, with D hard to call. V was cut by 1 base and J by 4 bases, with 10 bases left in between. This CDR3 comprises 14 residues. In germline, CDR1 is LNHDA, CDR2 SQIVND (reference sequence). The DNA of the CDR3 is TGTGCCAGTAGTATAGTTCTGACTCTCTATGGCTACACCTTC. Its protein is CASSIVLTLYGYTF.

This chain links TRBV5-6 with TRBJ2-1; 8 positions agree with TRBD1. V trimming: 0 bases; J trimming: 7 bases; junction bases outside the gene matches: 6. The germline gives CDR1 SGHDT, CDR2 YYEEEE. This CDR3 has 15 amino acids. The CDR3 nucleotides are TGTGCCAGCAGCTTGGGGGACAGGTCAAGAAATGAGCAGTTCTTC. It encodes CASSLGDRSRNEQFF.

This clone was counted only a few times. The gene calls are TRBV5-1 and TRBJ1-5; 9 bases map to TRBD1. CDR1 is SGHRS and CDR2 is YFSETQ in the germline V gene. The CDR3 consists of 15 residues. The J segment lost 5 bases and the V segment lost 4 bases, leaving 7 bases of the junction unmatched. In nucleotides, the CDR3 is TGCGCCAGCAGCCCAGGACAGGGGAAGGATCAGCCCCAGCATTTT. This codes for CASSPGQGKDQPQHF.

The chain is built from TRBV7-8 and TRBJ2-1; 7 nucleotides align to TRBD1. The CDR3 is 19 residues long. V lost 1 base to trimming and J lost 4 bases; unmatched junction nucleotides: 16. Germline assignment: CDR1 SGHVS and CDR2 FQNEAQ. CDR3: CASSLGGGAPRARYNEQFF. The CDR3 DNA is TGTGCCAGCAGCTTAGGAGGGGGCGCCCCCCGGGCCCGGTACAATGAGCAGTTCTTC.

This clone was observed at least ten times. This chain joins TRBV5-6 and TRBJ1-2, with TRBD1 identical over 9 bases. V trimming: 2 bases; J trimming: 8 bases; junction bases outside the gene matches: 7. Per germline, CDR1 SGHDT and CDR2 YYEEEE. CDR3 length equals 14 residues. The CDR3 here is CASSFDRTGVGYTF. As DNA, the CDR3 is TGTGCCAGCAGCTTCGACCGGACAGGGGTGGGCTACACCTTC.

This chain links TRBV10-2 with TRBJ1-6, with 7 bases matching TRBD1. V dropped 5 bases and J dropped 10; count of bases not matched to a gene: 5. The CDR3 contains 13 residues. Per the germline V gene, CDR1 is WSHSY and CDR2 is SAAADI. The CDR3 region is CASSQTGESPLHF. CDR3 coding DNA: TGCGCCAGCAGTCAAACAGGGGAATCACCCCTCCACTTT.

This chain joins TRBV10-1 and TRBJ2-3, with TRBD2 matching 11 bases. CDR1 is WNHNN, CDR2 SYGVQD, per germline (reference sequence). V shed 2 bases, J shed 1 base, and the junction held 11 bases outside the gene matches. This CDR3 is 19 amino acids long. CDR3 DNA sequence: TGCGCCAGCAGTGAGCCACTAGCGGGAGAACAAGAGGGCACAGATACGCAGTATTTT. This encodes CASSEPLAGEQEGTDTQYF.